These T cell receptor beta chains were read from a single sample in a study of shared clonotypes between healthy human individuals. The repertoire was sequenced with immunoSEQ multiplex PCR; TCRdb's copy has only in-frame clones and lacks some. The repertoire holds about 2.2 million clones, approximately 94% seen once, with approximately 1.7% in the top ten. The sequencing input was naive CD8+ T cells from PBMCs. All receptors derive from a man aged 18-30 years in good health. Some clones in this sample may be carry-over from other donors' samples. CDR3s include the opening cysteine and the closing phenylalanine or tryptophan. Fields, in order: D gene, V gene, J gene, clone size, CDR3 protein, CDR3 DNA. The D gene is left open where the match is weak. Not all rows give a size; the values are once, few, many and, for expanded clones, a class.

>-|TRBV10-3|TRBJ2-1|-
CATSPLDVVDEQFF
TGTGCCACCTCCCCCCTAGATGTTGTAGATGAGCAGTTCTTC
>-|TRBV7-9|TRBJ2-7|-
CASSLGGDRIGEQYF
TGTGCCAGCAGCCTAGGGGGGGACAGAATAGGCGAGCAGTACTTC
>-|TRBV27|TRBJ2-7|-
CASSFGLGLGEQYF
TGTGCCAGCAGTTTTGGCCTAGGTCTAGGCGAGCAGTACTTC
>TRBD2|TRBV5-4|TRBJ2-7|-
CASSPGGNYEQYF
TGTGCCAGCAGCCCGGGGGGGAACTACGAGCAGTACTTC
>-|TRBV29-1|TRBJ1-1|-
CSVEGLNTEAFF
TGCAGCGTTGAAGGTTTGAACACTGAAGCTTTCTTT
>-|TRBV11-2|TRBJ2-7|-
CASSFDRDYEQYF
TGTGCCAGCAGCTTCGACAGAGACTACGAGCAGTACTTC
>-|TRBV7-2|TRBJ2-1|-
CASSLVFSGNEQFF
TGTGCCAGCAGCTTAGTTTTTTCAGGGAATGAGCAGTTCTTC
>-|TRBV7-9|TRBJ2-7|-
CASTQGGVWNEQYF
TGTGCCAGCACCCAAGGGGGGGTCTGGAACGAGCAGTACTTC
>-|TRBV27|TRBJ2-5|-
CASRGEGQETQYF
TGTGCCAGCAGAGGGGAAGGGCAAGAGACCCAGTACTTC
>TRBD1|TRBV4-1|TRBJ2-3|-
CASSQGDRGVADTQYF
TGCGCCAGCAGCCAGGGAGACAGGGGCGTCGCAGATACGCAGTATTTT
>TRBD2|TRBV7-9|TRBJ2-1|-
CASTQGLRGRYSYNEQFF
TGTGCCAGCACCCAGGGTTTACGCGGGAGATACTCCTACAATGAGCAGTTCTTC
>TRBD1|TRBV10-1|TRBJ1-1|-
CASAPTGGNTEAFF
TGCGCCAGCGCACCAACAGGGGGAAACACTGAAGCTTTCTTT
>-|TRBV4-3|TRBJ2-1|-
CASSQDAGTDEQFF
TGCGCCAGCAGCCAAGATGCTGGGACGGATGAGCAGTTCTTC
>TRBD2|TRBV7-9|TRBJ2-1|-
CASSTTSGPYNEQFF
TGTGCCAGCAGCACAACTAGCGGGCCATACAATGAGCAGTTCTTC
>TRBD2|TRBV4-2|TRBJ2-7|-
CASSSGKGYEQYF
TGTGCCAGTTCGAGCGGGAAAGGATACGAGCAGTACTTC
>TRBD1|TRBV11-2|TRBJ2-7|-
CASSVGQGDYEQYF
TGTGCCAGCAGCGTGGGACAGGGAGACTACGAGCAGTACTTC
>-|TRBV27|TRBJ1-5|-
CASSSGLWQPQHF
TGTGCCAGCAGCTCAGGGCTTTGGCAGCCCCAGCATTTT
>-|TRBV29-1|TRBJ2-5|-
CSVRAPETQYF
TGCAGCGTTAGGGCCCCAGAGACCCAGTACTTC
>-|TRBV7-9|TRBJ1-2|-
CASSPLGGEAAYGYTF
TGTGCCAGCAGCCCTCTGGGGGGTGAGGCGGCCTATGGCTACACCTTC
>-|TRBV29-1|TRBJ2-7|-
CSVLGGFGYEQYF
TGCAGCGTCCTTGGGGGGTTCGGCTACGAGCAGTACTTC
>-|TRBV6-5|TRBJ1-4|-
CASSYSGGSTNEKLFF
TGTGCCAGCAGTTACAGTGGGGGGTCGACTAATGAAAAACTGTTTTTT
>TRBD1|TRBV7-9|TRBJ2-5|-
CASSLVGTDYQETQYF
TGTGCCAGCAGCTTAGTTGGGACAGACTACCAAGAGACCCAGTACTTC
>TRBD2|TRBV6-1|TRBJ2-7|-
CASSEEGLAGAYEQYF
TGTGCCAGCAGTGAAGAGGGCCTAGCGGGAGCCTACGAGCAGTACTTC
>TRBD2|TRBV29-1|TRBJ2-5|-
CSVGVGGREETQYF
TGCAGCGTTGGGGTAGGAGGGAGGGAAGAGACCCAGTACTTC
>-|TRBV7-9|TRBJ1-1|-
CASSLVRGGRDTEAFF
TGTGCCAGCAGCTTAGTCAGAGGGGGGCGAGATACTGAAGCTTTCTTT
>-|TRBV11-2|TRBJ1-1|-
CASSSDRTQAFF
TGTGCCAGCAGCTCCGACAGGACCCAAGCTTTCTTT
>TRBD1|TRBV4-1|TRBJ2-1|-
CASSLTGVPMSSYNEQFF
TGCGCCAGCAGTCTAACAGGGGTCCCTATGAGCTCCTACAATGAGCAGTTCTTC
>-|TRBV4-1|TRBJ2-7|-
CASSQGGPGYEQYF
TGCGCCAGCAGCCAAGGAGGGCCCGGGTACGAGCAGTACTTC
>TRBD2|TRBV10-3|TRBJ2-5|-
CATSRTSGSQETQYF
TGTGCCACCTCCCGGACTAGCGGGTCCCAAGAGACCCAGTACTTC
>-|TRBV7-2|TRBJ2-5|-
CASRRTGVGALETQYF
TGTGCCAGCAGGCGAACGGGAGTAGGGGCTTTAGAGACCCAGTACTTC
>-|TRBV27|TRBJ1-2|-
CASSRTGGYGYTF
TGTGCCAGCAGTCGTACAGGAGGCTATGGCTACACCTTC
>-|TRBV7-3|TRBJ1-3|-
CASSLKGVVSPDSGNTIYF
TGTGCCAGCAGCTTAAAGGGGGTTGTCAGCCCGGACTCTGGAAACACCATATATTTT
>-|TRBV27|TRBJ2-1|-
CASSARAGEQFF
TGTGCCAGCAGTGCAAGAGCTGGTGAGCAGTTCTTC
>-|TRBV28|TRBJ1-5|-
CASRTTSAAYSGNQPQHF
TGTGCCAGCCGAACCACCTCGGCCGCTTATAGTGGCAATCAGCCCCAGCATTTT
>-|TRBV14|TRBJ2-3|-
CASSQFKTDTQYF
TGTGCCAGCAGCCAATTTAAGACAGATACGCAGTATTTT
>-|TRBV2|TRBJ2-7|-
CASSIGDEQYF
TGTGCCAGCAGTATAGGGGACGAGCAGTACTTC
>-|TRBV6-6|TRBJ1-4|-
CAERGGENEKLFF
TGTGCCGAGCGCGGGGGCGAGAATGAAAAACTGTTTTTT
>TRBD1|TRBV7-9|TRBJ2-5|-
CASSLVLPGQGRETQYF
TGTGCCAGCAGCTTGGTACTTCCGGGACAGGGGAGGGAGACCCAGTACTTC
>-|TRBV9|TRBJ1-3|-
CASSVERTPSGNTIYF
TGTGCCAGCAGCGTAGAAAGGACACCCTCTGGAAACACCATATATTTT
>TRBD2|TRBV28|TRBJ2-2|-
CASRPTGTRYGTGELFF
TGTGCCAGCAGGCCCACCGGGACTAGATATGGGACCGGGGAGCTGTTTTTT
>-|TRBV7-3|TRBJ2-2|-
CASSFKNTGELFF
TGTGCCAGCAGCTTCAAAAACACCGGGGAGCTGTTTTTT
>-|TRBV9|TRBJ1-5|few
CASSVGRGNNQPQHF
TGTGCCAGCAGCGTAGGACGGGGGAACAATCAGCCCCAGCATTTT
>-|TRBV28|TRBJ1-5|-
CASSYDRYNQPQHF
TGTGCCAGCAGCTACGACAGATACAATCAGCCCCAGCATTTT
>-|TRBV28|TRBJ2-2|-
CASRTGTYTGELFF
TGTGCCAGCAGGACCGGGACCTACACCGGGGAGCTGTTTTTT
>TRBD1|TRBV4-1|TRBJ2-5|-
CASSQEGQGETQYF
TGCGCCAGCAGCCAAGAGGGACAGGGGGAGACCCAGTACTTC
>-|TRBV9|TRBJ2-3|-
CASSVYPGLSTDTQYF
TGTGCCAGCAGCGTGTATCCAGGACTGAGCACAGATACGCAGTATTTT
>TRBD2|TRBV5-1|TRBJ2-7|-
CASSLARLAGSYEQYF
TGCGCCAGCAGCTTGGCTCGACTAGCGGGATCCTACGAGCAGTACTTC
>-|TRBV4-1|TRBJ2-3|-
CASSPSRSSTDTQYF
TGCGCCAGCAGCCCCTCTAGATCTAGCACAGATACGCAGTATTTT
>TRBD2|TRBV29-1|TRBJ2-3|-
CSVEGGSGSDTQYF
TGCAGCGTTGAAGGCGGGAGCGGATCAGATACGCAGTATTTT
>-|TRBV6-5|TRBJ1-5|-
CASRLAGTSNQPQHF
TGTGCCAGTCGTCTCGCGGGGACTAGCAATCAGCCCCAGCATTTT
>-|TRBV6-1|TRBJ1-5|-
CASSEGQIQPQHF
TGTGCCAGCAGTGAAGGACAGATTCAGCCCCAGCATTTT
>-|TRBV19|TRBJ1-2|-
CATGPGRAWDGYTF
TGTGCCACAGGCCCAGGGCGGGCCTGGGATGGCTACACCTTC
>-|TRBV4-1|TRBJ2-1|once
CASSLRSSGELSSYNEQFF
TGCGCCAGCAGCCTACGATCGTCTGGAGAGCTTAGCTCCTACAATGAGCAGTTCTTC
>TRBD1|TRBV29-1|TRBJ2-7|-
CSAVTGGSYEQYF
TGCAGCGCGGTTACAGGGGGTTCTTACGAGCAGTACTTC
>-|TRBV29-1|TRBJ2-1|-
CSVEPASYNEQFF
TGCAGCGTTGAACCAGCATCCTACAATGAGCAGTTCTTC
>TRBD1|TRBV13|TRBJ2-1|-
CASSWDRADNEQFF
TGTGCCAGCAGCTGGGACAGGGCCGACAATGAGCAGTTCTTC
>-|TRBV4-1|TRBJ1-3|-
CASSQDPRALSGNTIYF
TGCGCCAGCAGCCAAGATCCGAGGGCTCTCTCTGGAAACACCATATATTTT
>-|TRBV27|TRBJ2-7|once
CASKAGGAYYEQYF
TGTGCCAGCAAAGCCGGAGGAGCATACTACGAGCAGTACTTC
>-|TRBV9|TRBJ1-4|-
CASSGGVGNEKLFF
TGTGCCAGCAGCGGTGGAGTAGGTAATGAAAAACTGTTTTTT